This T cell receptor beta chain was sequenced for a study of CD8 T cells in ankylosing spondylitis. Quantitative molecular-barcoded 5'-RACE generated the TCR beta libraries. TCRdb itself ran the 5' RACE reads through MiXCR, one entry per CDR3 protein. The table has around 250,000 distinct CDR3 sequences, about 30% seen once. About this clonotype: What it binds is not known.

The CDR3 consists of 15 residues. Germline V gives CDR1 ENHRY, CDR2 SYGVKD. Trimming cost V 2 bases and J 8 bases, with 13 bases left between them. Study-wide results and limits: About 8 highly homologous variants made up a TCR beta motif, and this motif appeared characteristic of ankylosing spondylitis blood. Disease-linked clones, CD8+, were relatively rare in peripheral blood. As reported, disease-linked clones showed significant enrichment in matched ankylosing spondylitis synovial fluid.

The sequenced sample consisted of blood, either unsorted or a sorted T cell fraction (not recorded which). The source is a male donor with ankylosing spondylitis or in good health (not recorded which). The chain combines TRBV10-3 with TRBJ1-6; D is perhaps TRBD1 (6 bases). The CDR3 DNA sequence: TGTGCCATCAGTGAGATGGGGGCGGAGGATTCACCCCTCCACTTT. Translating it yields CAISEMGAEDSPLHF.